This is a list of T cell receptor beta chains from one sample in a study of blood T cell repertoires in COVID-19. Assay used: immunoSEQ multiplex PCR; TCRdb lists only in-frame clones, some missing. Among some 200,000 clones listed, 80% to 90% were seen once. Sequenced material: peripheral blood. All receptors come from a woman aged 65 to 85 with COVID-19, enrolled during active disease. The CDR3 runs from the conserved cysteine through the conserved F or W. A D gene is named only where the DNA matches it firmly. Size is stated for part of the rows, as once, few or many counts, or as a class when the clone is expanded.

J	D	V	size	CDR3	DNA
TRBJ1-3	NA	TRBV11-3	NA	CASSSRGQSSGNTIYF	TGTGCCAGCAGCTCTAGAGGACAGTCCTCTGGAAACACCATATATTTT
TRBJ2-5	NA	TRBV1	NA	CTSSLGGDQETQYF	TGCACCAGCAGTTTAGGGGGGGACCAAGAGACCCAGTACTTC
TRBJ1-1	NA	TRBV19	NA	CASAGSPKAFF	TGTGCCAGTGCGGGGTCCCCAAAAGCTTTCTTT
TRBJ1-6	TRBD1	TRBV18	NA	CASSPTQTGLNSPLHF	TGTGCCAGCTCACCAACCCAGACAGGGCTGAATTCACCCCTCCACTTT
TRBJ2-1	TRBD2	TRBV3-1/TRBV3-2	once	CASSHRLAGGPSGNEQFF	TGTGCCAGCAGCCACCGACTAGCGGGAGGGCCCTCGGGGAATGAGCAGTTCTTC
TRBJ1-3	NA	TRBV9	NA	CASSVGLQGISGNTIYF	TGTGCCAGCAGCGTAGGGCTACAGGGAATCTCTGGAAACACCATATATTTT
TRBJ2-3	NA	TRBV5-1	NA	CASSHSGDGTDTQYF	TGCGCCAGCAGCCATTCAGGGGACGGCACAGATACGCAGTATTTT
TRBJ2-5	TRBD2	TRBV10-3	NA	CAISPLAGGQETQYF	TGTGCCATCAGCCCTTTAGCGGGAGGGCAAGAGACCCAGTACTTC
TRBJ2-7	NA	TRBV27	NA	CASSLRGSSSYEQYF	TGTGCCAGCAGTTTACGGGGGAGTTCTTCCTACGAGCAGTACTTC
TRBJ1-1	NA	TRBV5-4	NA	CASSQGAMNTEAFF	TGTGCCAGCAGCCAAGGAGCCATGAACACTGAAGCTTTCTTT
TRBJ2-7	NA	TRBV7-8	NA	CASSLAPAGAYEQYF	TGTGCCAGCAGCTTAGCGCCGGCAGGGGCCTACGAGCAGTACTTC
TRBJ2-3	TRBD2	TRBV30	once	CAWSVRSSGRIPDTQYF	TGTGCCTGGAGTGTAAGATCAAGCGGGAGGATCCCAGATACGCAGTATTTT
TRBJ2-7	TRBD2	TRBV5-1	few	CASSTGLAGFAQYF	TGCGCCAGCAGTACGGGACTAGCGGGTTTTGCGCAGTACTTC